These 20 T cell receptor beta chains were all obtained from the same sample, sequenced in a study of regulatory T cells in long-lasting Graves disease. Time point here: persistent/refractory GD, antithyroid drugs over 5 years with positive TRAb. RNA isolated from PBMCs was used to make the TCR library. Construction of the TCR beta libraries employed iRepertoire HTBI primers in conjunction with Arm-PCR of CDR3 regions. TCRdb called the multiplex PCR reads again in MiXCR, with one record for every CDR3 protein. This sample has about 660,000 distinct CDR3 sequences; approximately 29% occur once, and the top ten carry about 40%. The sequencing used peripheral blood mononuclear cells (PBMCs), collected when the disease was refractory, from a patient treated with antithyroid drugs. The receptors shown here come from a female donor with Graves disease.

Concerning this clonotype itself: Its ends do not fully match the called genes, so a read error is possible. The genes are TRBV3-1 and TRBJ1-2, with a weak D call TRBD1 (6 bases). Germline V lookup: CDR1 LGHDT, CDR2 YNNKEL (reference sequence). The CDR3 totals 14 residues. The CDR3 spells CASSLTGGNSGYTF. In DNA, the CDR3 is TGTGCCAGCAGCCTGACAGGTGGTAACTCTGGCTACACCTTC.

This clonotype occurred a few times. The CDR3 coding sequence is TGCAGTGCTAGAGAGGGGGGACAGGGGCAACCTGGGCAGTACTTC. Protein product: CSAREGGQGQPGQYF. The chain has TRBV20-1 and TRBJ2-7; 10 bases match TRBD1. The J segment lost 9 bases and the V segment lost 0 bases, leaving 11 bases of the junction unmatched. The CDR3 loop spans 15 amino acids. CDR1 DFQATT and CDR2 SNEGSKA come from the germline V gene (reference sequence).

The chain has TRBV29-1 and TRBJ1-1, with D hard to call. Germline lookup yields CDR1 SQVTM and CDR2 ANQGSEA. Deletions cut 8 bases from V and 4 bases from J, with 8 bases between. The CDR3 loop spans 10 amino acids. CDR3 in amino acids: CSTFLTEAFF. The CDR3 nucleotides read TGCAGCACTTTTCTCACTGAAGCTTTCTTT.

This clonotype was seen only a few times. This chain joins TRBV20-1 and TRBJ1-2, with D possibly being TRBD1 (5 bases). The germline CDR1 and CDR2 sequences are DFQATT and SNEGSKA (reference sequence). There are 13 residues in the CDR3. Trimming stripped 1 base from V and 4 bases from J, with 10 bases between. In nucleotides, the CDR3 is TGCAGTGCTAGAGTTGGGGACCGCTATGGCTACACCTTC. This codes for CSARVGDRYGYTF.

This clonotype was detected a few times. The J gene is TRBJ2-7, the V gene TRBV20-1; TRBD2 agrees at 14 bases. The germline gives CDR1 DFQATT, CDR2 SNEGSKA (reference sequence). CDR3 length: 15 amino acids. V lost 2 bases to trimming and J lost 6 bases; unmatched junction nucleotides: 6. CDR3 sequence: CSARPGLAGVTEQYF. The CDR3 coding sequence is TGCAGTGCTAGACCGGGACTAGCGGGAGTAACCGAGCAGTACTTC.

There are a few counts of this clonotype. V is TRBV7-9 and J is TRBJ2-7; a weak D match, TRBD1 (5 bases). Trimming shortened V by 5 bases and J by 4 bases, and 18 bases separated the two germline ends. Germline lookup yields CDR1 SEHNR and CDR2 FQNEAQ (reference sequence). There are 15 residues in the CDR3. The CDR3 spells CASSATSGIRYEQYF. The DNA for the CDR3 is TGTGCCAGCAGCGCAACCTCAGGGATCAGGTACGAGCAGTACTTC.

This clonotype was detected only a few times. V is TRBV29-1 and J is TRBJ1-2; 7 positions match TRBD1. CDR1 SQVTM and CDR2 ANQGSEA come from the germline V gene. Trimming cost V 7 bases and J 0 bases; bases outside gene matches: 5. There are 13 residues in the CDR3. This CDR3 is CSARDSPNYGYTF. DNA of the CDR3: TGCAGCGCACGGGACAGTCCTAACTATGGCTACACCTTC.

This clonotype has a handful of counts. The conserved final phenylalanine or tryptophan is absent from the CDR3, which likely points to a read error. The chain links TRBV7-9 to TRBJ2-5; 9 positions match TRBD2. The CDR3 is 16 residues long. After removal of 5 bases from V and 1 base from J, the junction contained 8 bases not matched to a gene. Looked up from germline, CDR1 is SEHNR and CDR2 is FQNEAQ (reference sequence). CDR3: CASSAGGLAIQETQYS. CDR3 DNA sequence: TGTGCCAGCAGCGCCGGGGGACTAGCCATCCAAGAGACCCAGTACTCC.

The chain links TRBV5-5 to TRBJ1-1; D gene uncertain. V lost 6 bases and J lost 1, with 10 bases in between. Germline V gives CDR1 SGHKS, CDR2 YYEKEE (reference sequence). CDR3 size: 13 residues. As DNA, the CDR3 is TGTGCCAGCATCTACAGCCCGAACACTGAAGCTTTCTTT. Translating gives CASIYSPNTEAFF.

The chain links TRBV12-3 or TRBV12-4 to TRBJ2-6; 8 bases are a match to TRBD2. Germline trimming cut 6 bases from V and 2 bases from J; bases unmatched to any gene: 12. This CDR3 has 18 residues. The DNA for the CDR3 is TGTGCCAGCAGCCCAGGGACTAGGGGGTCCGCTGGGGCCAACGTCCTGACTTTC. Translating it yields CASSPGTRGSAGANVLTF.

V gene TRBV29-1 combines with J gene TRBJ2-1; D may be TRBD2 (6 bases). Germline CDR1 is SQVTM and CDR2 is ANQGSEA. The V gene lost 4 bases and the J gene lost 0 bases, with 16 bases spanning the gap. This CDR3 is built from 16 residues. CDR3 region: CSVVVGLAPSYNEQFF. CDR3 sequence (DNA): TGCAGCGTTGTCGTCGGGCTAGCGCCCTCCTACAATGAGCAGTTCTTC.

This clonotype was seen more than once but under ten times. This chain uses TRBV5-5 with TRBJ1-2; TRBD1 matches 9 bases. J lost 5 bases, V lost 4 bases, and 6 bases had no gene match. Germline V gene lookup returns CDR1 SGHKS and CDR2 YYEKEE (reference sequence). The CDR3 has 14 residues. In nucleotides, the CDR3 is TGTGCCAGCAGCAGGCCGGGACAGGGATATGGCTACACCTTC. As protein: CASSRPGQGYGYTF.

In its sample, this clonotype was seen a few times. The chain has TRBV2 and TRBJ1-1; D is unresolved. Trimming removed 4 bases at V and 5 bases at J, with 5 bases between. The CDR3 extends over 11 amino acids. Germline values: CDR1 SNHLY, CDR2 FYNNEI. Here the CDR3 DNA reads TGTGCCAGCAGTGCCTGGACTGAAGCTTTCTTT. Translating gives CASSAWTEAFF.

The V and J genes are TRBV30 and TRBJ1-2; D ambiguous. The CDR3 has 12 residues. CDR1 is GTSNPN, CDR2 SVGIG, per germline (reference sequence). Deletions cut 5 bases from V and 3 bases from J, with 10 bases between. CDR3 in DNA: TGTGCCTGGGGCCGGGTTGACTATGGCTACACCTTC. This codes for CAWGRVDYGYTF. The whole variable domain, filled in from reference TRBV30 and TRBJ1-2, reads SQTIHQWPATLVQPVGSPLSLECTVEGTSNPNLYWYRQAAGRGLQLLFYSVGIGQISSEVPQNLSASRPQDRQFILSSKKLLLSDSGFYLCAWGRVDYGYTFGSGTRLTVV.

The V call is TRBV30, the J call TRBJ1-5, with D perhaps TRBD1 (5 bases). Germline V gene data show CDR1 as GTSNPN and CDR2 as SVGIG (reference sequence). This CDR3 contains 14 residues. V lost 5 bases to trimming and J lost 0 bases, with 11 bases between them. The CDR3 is CAWEDTLSNQPQHF. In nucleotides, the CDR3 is TGTGCCTGGGAGGACACCCTTAGCAATCAGCCCCAGCATTTT.

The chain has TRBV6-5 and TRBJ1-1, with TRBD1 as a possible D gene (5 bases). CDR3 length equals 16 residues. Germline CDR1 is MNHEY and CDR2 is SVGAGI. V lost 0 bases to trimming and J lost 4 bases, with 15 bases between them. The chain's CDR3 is CASSYSGRAITTEAFF. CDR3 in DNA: TGTGCCAGCAGTTACTCGGGCAGGGCCATTACCACTGAAGCTTTCTTT.

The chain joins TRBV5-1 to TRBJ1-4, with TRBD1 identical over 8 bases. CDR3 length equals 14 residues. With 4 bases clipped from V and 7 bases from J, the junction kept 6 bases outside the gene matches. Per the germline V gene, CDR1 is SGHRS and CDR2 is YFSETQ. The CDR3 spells CASSATGASEKLFF. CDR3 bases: TGCGCCAGCAGCGCGACAGGGGCCAGTGAAAAACTGTTTTTT.

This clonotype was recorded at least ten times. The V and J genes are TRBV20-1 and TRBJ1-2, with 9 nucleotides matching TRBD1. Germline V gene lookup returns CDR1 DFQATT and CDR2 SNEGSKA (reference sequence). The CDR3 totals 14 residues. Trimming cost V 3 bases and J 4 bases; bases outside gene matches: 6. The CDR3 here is CSASPGQGFYGYTF. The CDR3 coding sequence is TGCAGTGCTAGCCCGGGACAGGGATTCTATGGCTACACCTTC.

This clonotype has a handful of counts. CDR3 sequence: CASSVTGTGGLNYGYTF. Written as DNA, the CDR3 is TGTGCCAGCAGCGTTACCGGGACAGGGGGCCTTAACTATGGCTACACCTTC. The rearrangement joins TRBV9 to TRBJ1-2; TRBD1 matches 12 bases. This CDR3 contains 17 residues. Germline lookup yields CDR1 SGDLS and CDR2 YYNGEE. With V trimmed by 2 bases and J by 1 base, 6 bases remained unmatched.

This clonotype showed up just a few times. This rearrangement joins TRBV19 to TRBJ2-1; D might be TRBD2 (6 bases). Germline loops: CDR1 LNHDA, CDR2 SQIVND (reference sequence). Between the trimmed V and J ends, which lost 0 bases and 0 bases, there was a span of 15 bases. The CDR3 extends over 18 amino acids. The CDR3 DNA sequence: TGTGCCAGTAGTATAGAGAGGCTGGCGGGGAGCTCCTACAATGAGCAGTTCTTC. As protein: CASSIERLAGSSYNEQFF. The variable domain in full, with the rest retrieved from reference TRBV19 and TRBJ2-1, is DGGITQSPKYLFRKEGQNVTLSCEQNLNHDAMYWYRQDPGQGLRLIYYSQIVNDFQKGDIAEGYSVSREKKESFPLTVTSAQKNPTAFYLCASSIERLAGSSYNEQFFGPGTRLTVL.